This T cell receptor (beta chain) was recorded in a study of response to subunit inactivated influenza vaccine. Study-wide results and limits: That few new T cells are recruited by each seasonal influenza vaccination was the authors' suggestion.

TCRdb redid the calling of the RT-PCR reads with MiXCR, one entry per CDR3 protein. The data show about 650,000 distinct CDR3 sequences, more than 15% seen once. About this clonotype: Its antigen is not known.

Germline V CDR1 and CDR2: MDHEN, SYDVKM. The ends were cut back, 4 bases at V and 4 bases at J, with 17 bases in the middle. The CDR3 has 16 amino acids. The sequencing used PBMCs from blood, collected about 13 days after vaccination. This receptor was obtained from a man aged 50 to 59 who received an inactivated influenza vaccine. The V and J genes are TRBV28 and TRBJ2-1; TRBD1 or TRBD2 may be the D gene (5 bases each). CDR3 coding DNA: TGTGCCAGCAGTTCCGGCCGGACTGGGGGTTACAATGAGCAGTTCTTC. Translated: CASSSGRTGGYNEQFF.